This entry describes one T cell receptor (beta chain). Its antigen is unknown. The source of the sample is a study of blood T cells in healthy people across ages. Across the whole study: Capturing about one barcoded beta molecule per two T cells was achieved by template switching.

With a J-beta primer mix and a sample-barcoded 5' primer, a second PCR ran 7 to 11 cycles. Unique molecular identifiers of 12 random nucleotides labeled each cDNA. TCRdb analysed the 5' RACE reads with MiXCR anew, one entry per CDR3 protein. The table shows 1.5 million to 2 million distinct CDR3 sequences, with around half occurring only once. Healthy Caucasian individuals from Russia aged roughly 6 to 90 were enrolled as donors. General study results and limits: A strong correlation between TCR beta diversity and naive T cell percentage was seen.

From germline, CDR1 is SGHTA and CDR2 FQGNSA. This CDR3 is built from 15 residues. The ends lost 5 bases at V and 0 bases at J; junction bases unmatched: 4. This TCR was sampled from a woman aged 40 to 55 in good health. The chain employs TRBV7-2 and TRBJ2-1, with TRBD1 matching over 7 bases. The sample was blood. Here the CDR3 DNA reads TGTGCCAGCAGCGGTGGACAGGCCTCCTACAATGAGCAGTTCTTC. Protein sequence: CASSGGQASYNEQFF.